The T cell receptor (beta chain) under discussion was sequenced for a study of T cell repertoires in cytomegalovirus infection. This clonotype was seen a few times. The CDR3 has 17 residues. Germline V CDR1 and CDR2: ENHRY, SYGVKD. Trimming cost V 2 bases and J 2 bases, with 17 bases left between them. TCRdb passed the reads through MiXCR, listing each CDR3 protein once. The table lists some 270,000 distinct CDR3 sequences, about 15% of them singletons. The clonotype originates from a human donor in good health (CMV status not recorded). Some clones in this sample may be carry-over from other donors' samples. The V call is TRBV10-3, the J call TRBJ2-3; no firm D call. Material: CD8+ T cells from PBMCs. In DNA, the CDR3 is TGTGCCATCAGTGAGACCCAACCAGCTAACCCCACAGATACGCAGTATTTT. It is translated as CAISETQPANPTDTQYF.